This entry describes one T cell receptor beta chain. The germline gives CDR1 LGHDT, CDR2 YNNKEL (reference sequence). Between the trimmed V and J ends, which lost 4 bases and 1 base, there was a span of 13 bases. CDR3 size: 15 residues. This sample was included in a study of blood T cell repertoires in COVID-19. In the study overall: Specimens from acute and convalescent COVID-19 originated in the United States, Italy and Spain. T cells, B-cell-depleted T cells, or PBMCs provided the cDNA or gDNA that served as material.

In the original analysis: Nucleated cell number was recorded as an estimate derived from reference gene primer amplification. Produced via immunoSEQ multiplex PCR; TCRdb's table is partial and in-frame only. V and J calls and clone size follow that table, whereas D and trimming were derived from the DNA. Of under 30,000 clones listed, approximately 94% are singletons. The origin of this receptor is a human donor with active COVID-19. The donor label of this sample is uncertain. The specimen sequenced was peripheral blood. This rearrangement joins TRBV3-1 (or the pseudogene TRBV3-2) to TRBJ1-1; weak D call: TRBD1 (6 bases). CDR3 sequence reads: CASSLPGQPNTEAFF. CDR3 nucleotides: TGTGCCAGCAGCCTTCCAGGACAGCCGAACACTGAAGCTTTCTTT.